This TCR beta chain is from a study of beta chain features in type 1 diabetes. Findings and caveats of the study: A closer apparent resemblance between naive, central memory and Treg TCRB repertoires was seen in patients than in healthy donors. PCR may have favored shorter templates equally in patients and controls. Researchers report that Type 1 diabetes patients had moderately but significantly shorter TCRB CDR3s across all four CD4+ subsets.

Germline CDR1 is MNHEY and CDR2 is SMNVEV (reference sequence). The CDR3 spans 14 residues. Trimming cost V 6 bases and J 5 bases; bases outside gene matches: 3. Each sorted population was over 95% pure. Concerning this clone: Its matching antigen is unknown.

Every isolated RNA sample was fully reverse transcribed, so sequencing captured expressed TCRB transcripts. The protocol was immunoSEQ multiplex PCR, while the TCRdb copy is restricted to in-frame clones and leaves out a portion. Of 400,000 to 600,000 clones in the sample, around 30% were seen once. The sequence was obtained from a man aged 18 to 29 in good health. The sequencing input was naive CD4+ T cells from blood. The chain links TRBV27 to TRBJ2-5; 13 bases agree with TRBD2. The CDR3 nucleotides read TGTGCCAGCAGAGGACTAGCGGGAGCTGAGACCCAGTACTTC. Translation gives CASRGLAGAETQYF.